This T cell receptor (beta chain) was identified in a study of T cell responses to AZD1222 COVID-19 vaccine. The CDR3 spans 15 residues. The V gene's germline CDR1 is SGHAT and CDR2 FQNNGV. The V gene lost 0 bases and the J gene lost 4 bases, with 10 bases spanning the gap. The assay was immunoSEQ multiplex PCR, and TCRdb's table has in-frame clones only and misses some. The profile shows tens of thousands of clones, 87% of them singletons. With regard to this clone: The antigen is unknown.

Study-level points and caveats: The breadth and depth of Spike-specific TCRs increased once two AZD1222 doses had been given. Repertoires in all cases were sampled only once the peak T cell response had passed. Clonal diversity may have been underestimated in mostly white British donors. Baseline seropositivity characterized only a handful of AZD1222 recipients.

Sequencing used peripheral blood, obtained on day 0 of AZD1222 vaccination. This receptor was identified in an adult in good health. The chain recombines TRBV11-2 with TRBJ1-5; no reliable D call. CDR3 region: CASSLETAGNQPQHF. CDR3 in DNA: TGTGCCAGCAGCTTAGAGACGGCTGGGAATCAGCCCCAGCATTTT.